The 6 T cell receptor beta chains below were found in one sample sequenced in a study of T cells in women clearing cervical HPV infection. Profiled with immunoSEQ multiplex PCR; TCRdb holds only in-frame clones, not every one. Its listing shows about 20,000 clones. The source material was blood buffy coat. These receptors came from a woman between 18 and 69 years old with a cervical HPV16 infection that either progressed to CIN3+ or cleared (not recorded which).

With respect to this clone: The CDR3 end lies 3 residues beyond the end of the read and is filled in from the germline J gene. This chain joins TRBV7-9 and TRBJ1-1; perhaps TRBD1 as D (5 bases). CDR1 SEHNR and CDR2 FQNEAQ come from the germline V gene (reference sequence). V dropped 2 bases and J dropped 5 bases, with 15 bases sitting between them. The CDR3 consists of 15 residues. The CDR3 sequence is CASSLNRQGQTEAFF. The covered CDR3 bases are TGTGCCAGCAGCTTAAATAGGCAGGGCCAGACTGAA. The full variable domain, with the rest looked up from reference TRBV7-9 and TRBJ1-1, is DTGVSQNPRHKITKRGQNVTFRCDPISEHNRLYWYRQTLGQGPEFLTYFQNEAQLEKSRLLSDRFSAERPKGSFSTLEIQRTEQGDSAMYLCASSLNRQGQTEAFFGQGTRLTVV.

This CDR3 is CASSYLTSGYEQYF. The CDR3 bases that were read are TGTGCCAGCAGTTACTTGACTAGCGGCTACGAG. The rearrangement uses TRBV6-2 or TRBV6-3 and TRBJ2-7; TRBD2 matches at 9 bases. The CDR3 goes on 3 residues after the read ends, and that part is filled in from the germline J gene. In germline, CDR1 is MNHEY, CDR2 SVGEGT. The CDR3 extends over 14 amino acids. Losses at the gene ends were 1 base for V and 3 bases for J; bases not matched to a gene: 1.

As for this clone: The read comes to an end 3 residues before the CDR3 does, leaving the germline J gene to fill in the end. The V gene is TRBV28, the J gene TRBJ1-1, with D unresolved. Germline V CDR1 and CDR2: MDHEN, SYDVKM. The CDR3 spans 11 residues. V shed 4 bases and J shed 7 bases, with 7 bases lying between them. The CDR3 bases that were read are TGTGCCAGCAGTTCCCTTCTTGAA. It encodes CASSSLLE. From start to end, the CDR3 is CASSSLLEAFF.

As regards this clone: The read halts 3 residues ahead of the CDR3 end, with the missing end drawn from the germline J gene. The rearrangement joins TRBV20-1 to TRBJ2-3; 7 bases map to TRBD2. The CDR3 is 13 amino acids. With 4 bases clipped from V and 1 base from J, the junction kept 2 bases outside the gene matches. The germline V gene has CDR1 DFQATT and CDR2 SNEGSKA (reference sequence). The CDR3 bases that were read are TGCAGTGCTACTAGCGGTCGCACAGATACG. Its protein is CSATSGRTDT. The whole CDR3 protein reads CSATSGRTDTQYF.

A note on this clone: The missing CDR3 end, 3 residues past where the read stops, is filled in from the germline J gene. V is TRBV2 and J is TRBJ2-2; D remains unclear. Germline lookup yields CDR1 SNHLY and CDR2 FYNNEI. V shed 10 bases and J shed 6 bases, with 12 bases lying between them. This CDR3 region has 12 residues. The part of the CDR3 DNA that was read is TGTGCCATCGACAAGGGTGCCGGGGAG. Translated, it gives CAIDKGAGE. In full, the CDR3 is CAIDKGAGELFF.

Concerning this clone itself: The sequenced fragment ends 3 residues before the CDR3 boundary, so the rest is inferred from the germline J gene. The rearrangement uses TRBV29-1 and TRBJ2-3; D might be TRBD1 (6 bases). The V gene's germline CDR1 is SQVTM and CDR2 ANQGSEA. The CDR3 loop spans 15 amino acids. The CDR3 loop reads CSVGLTGTIEETQYF. The CDR3 bases that were read are TGCAGCGTTGGCCTAACCGGGACAATTGAAGAGACG.